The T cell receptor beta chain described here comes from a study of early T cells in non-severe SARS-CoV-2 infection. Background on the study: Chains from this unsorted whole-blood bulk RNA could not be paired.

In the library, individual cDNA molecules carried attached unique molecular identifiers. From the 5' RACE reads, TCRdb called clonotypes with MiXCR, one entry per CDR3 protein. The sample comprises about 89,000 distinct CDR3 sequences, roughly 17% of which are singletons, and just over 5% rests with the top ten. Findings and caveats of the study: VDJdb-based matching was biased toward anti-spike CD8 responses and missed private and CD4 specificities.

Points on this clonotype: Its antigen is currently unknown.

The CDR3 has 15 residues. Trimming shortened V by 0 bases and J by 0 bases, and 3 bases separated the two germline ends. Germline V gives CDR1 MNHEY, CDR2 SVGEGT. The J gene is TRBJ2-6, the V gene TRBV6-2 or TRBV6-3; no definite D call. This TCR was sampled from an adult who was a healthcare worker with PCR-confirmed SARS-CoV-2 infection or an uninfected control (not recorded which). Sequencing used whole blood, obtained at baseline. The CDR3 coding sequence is TGTGCCAGCAGTTACTCGAGCTCTGGGGCCAACGTCCTGACTTTC. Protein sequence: CASSYSSSGANVLTF.